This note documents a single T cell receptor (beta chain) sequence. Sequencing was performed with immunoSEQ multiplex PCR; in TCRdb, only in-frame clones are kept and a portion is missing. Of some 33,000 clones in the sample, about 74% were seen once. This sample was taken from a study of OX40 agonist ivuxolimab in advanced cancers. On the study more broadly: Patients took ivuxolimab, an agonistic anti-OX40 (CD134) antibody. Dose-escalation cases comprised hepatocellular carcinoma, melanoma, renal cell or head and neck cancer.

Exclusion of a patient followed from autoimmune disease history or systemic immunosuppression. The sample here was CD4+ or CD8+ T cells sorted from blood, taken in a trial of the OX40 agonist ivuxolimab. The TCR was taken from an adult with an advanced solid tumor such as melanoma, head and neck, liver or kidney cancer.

The CDR3 sequence: CASSSGQLIQYF. DNA of the CDR3: TGTGCCAGCAGCTCCGGACAGTTAATTCAGTACTTC. The chain employs TRBV5-6 and TRBJ2-4; D is possibly TRBD1 (6 bases). CDR1 and CDR2 from the germline V gene are SGHDT and YYEEEE. V was clipped by 3 bases and J by 10 bases, with 11 bases between them. The CDR3 sequence is 12 residues long. Full variable domain (outside the CDR3, taken from reference TRBV5-6 and TRBJ2-4): DAGVTQSPTHLIKTRGQQVTLRCSPKSGHDTVSWYQQALGQGPQFIFQYYEEEERQRGNFPDRFSGHQFPNYSSELNVNALLLGDSALYLCASSSGQLIQYFGAGTRLSVL.